The 6 T cell receptor beta chains given below trace back to one sample, sequenced in a study of OX40 agonist ivuxolimab in advanced cancers. Generated by immunoSEQ multiplex PCR, the TCRdb table keeps only in-frame clones and is missing some. The profile shows about 43,000 clones, around 86% of them singletons. The source material was CD4+ or CD8+ T cells sorted from blood, sampled in a trial of the OX40 agonist ivuxolimab. The receptors were gathered from an adult with an advanced solid tumor such as melanoma, head and neck, liver or kidney cancer.

CDR3 bases: TGTGCCAGCAGCAGGACTAGCGGGGGCATCTACAATGAGCAGTTCTTC. Translation gives CASSRTSGGIYNEQFF. V and J are TRBV9 and TRBJ2-1; 13 bases are a match to TRBD2. CDR3 size: 16 residues. Germline loops: CDR1 SGDLS, CDR2 YYNGEE. V shed 4 bases and J 3 bases; nucleotides not matched to a gene: 4.

The chain is built from TRBV29-1 and TRBJ1-1, with D maybe TRBD1 (5 bases). The CDR3 is made up of 14 amino acids. Germline loops: CDR1 SQVTM, CDR2 ANQGSEA. V shed 1 base and J shed 4 bases, with 13 bases lying between them. CDR3 in amino acids: CSVEAGAGGTEAFF. DNA of the CDR3: TGCAGCGTTGAAGCCGGCGCGGGGGGCACTGAAGCTTTCTTT. Combining the CDR3 with reference TRBV29-1 and TRBJ1-1 gives the whole variable domain SAVISQKPSRDICQRGTSLTIQCQVDSQVTMMFWYRQQPGQSLTLIATANQGSEATYESGFVIDKFPISRPNLTFSTLTVSNMSPEDSSIYLCSVEAGAGGTEAFFGQGTRLTVV.

V and J are TRBV7-6 and TRBJ1-1; maybe TRBD1 (6 bases). Deletions cut 4 bases from V and 1 base from J, with 13 bases between. The CDR3 runs to 15 residues. CDR1 SGHVS and CDR2 FNYEAQ come from the germline V gene. The CDR3 spells CASSSPGTQNTEAFF. The CDR3 bases are TGTGCCAGCAGCTCCCCCGGGACACAGAACACTGAAGCTTTCTTT. The complete variable domain, with remaining parts taken from reference TRBV7-6 and TRBJ1-1, reads GAGVSQSPRYKVTKRGQDVALRCDPISGHVSLYWYRQALGQGPEFLTYFNYEAQQDKSGLPNDRFSAERPEGSISTLTIQRTEQRDSAMYRCASSSPGTQNTEAFFGQGTRLTVV.

This clone was counted once. The V call is TRBV5-6, the J call TRBJ1-5; TRBD1 agrees at 8 bases. CDR3 size: 15 residues. Germline V gives CDR1 SGHDT, CDR2 YYEEEE. After removal of 1 base from V and 3 bases from J, the junction contained 3 bases not matched to a gene. CDR3 region: CASSLTGGSNQPQHF. CDR3 DNA: TGTGCCAGCAGCTTGACAGGGGGTTCCAATCAGCCCCAGCATTTT.

Only one count was recorded for this clone. The J gene is TRBJ2-1, the V gene TRBV13; TRBD1 matches 9 bases. V lost 5 bases to trimming and J lost 5 bases; unmatched junction nucleotides: 7. The CDR3 has 15 residues. CDR1 and CDR2 from the germline V gene are PRHDT and FYEKMQ (reference sequence). The CDR3 DNA reads as TGTGCCAGCAGCACCCGGGACAGGGCCCACAATGAGCAGTTCTTC. This gives the protein CASSTRDRAHNEQFF.

The chain has TRBV28 and TRBJ2-2; D might be TRBD2 (5 bases). The CDR3 covers 12 residues. Germline CDR1 is MDHEN and CDR2 is SYDVKM. V was clipped by 4 bases and J by 5 bases, with 5 bases between them. The CDR3 DNA sequence: TGTGCCAGCAGTTCGGGGACCGGGGAGCTGTTTTTT. Protein: CASSSGTGELFF.